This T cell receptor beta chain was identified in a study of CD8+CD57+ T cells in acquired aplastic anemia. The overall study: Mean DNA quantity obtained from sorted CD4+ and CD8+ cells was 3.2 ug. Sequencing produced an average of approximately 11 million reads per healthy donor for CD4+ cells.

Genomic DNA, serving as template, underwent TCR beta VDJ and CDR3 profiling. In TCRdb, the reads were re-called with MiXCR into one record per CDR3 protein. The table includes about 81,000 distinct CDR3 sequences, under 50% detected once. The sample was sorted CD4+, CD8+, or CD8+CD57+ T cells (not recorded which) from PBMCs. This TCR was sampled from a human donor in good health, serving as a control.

The CDR3 nucleotides are TGTGCCAGCACTCTAGACAGGGCGAAAAATCAGCCCCAGCATTTT. This sequence encodes CASTLDRAKNQPQHF. V and J are TRBV7-8 and TRBJ1-5; 7 bases are shared with TRBD1. The CDR3 is 15 amino acids. Germline V lookup: CDR1 SGHVS, CDR2 FQNEAQ. V shed 7 bases, J shed 4 bases, and the junction held 10 bases outside the gene matches.